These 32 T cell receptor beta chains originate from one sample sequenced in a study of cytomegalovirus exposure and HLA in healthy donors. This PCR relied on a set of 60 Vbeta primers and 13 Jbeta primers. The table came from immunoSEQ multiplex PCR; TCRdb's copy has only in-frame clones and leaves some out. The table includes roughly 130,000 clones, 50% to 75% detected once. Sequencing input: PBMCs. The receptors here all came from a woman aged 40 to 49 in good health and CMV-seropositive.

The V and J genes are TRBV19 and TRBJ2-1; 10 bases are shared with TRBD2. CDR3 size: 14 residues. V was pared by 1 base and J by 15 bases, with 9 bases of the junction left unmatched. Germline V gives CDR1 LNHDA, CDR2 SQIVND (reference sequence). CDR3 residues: CASSIVSGGAVLFF. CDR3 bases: TGTGCCAGTAGTATAGTAAGCGGGGGGGCCGTTTTGTTCTTC.

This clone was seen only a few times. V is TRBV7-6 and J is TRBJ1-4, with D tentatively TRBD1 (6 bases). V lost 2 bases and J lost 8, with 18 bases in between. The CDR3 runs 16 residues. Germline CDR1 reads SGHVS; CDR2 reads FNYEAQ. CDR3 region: CASSLRGGLLNEKLFF. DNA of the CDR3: TGTGCCAGCAGCTTAAGGGGGGGACTTCTGAACGAAAAACTGTTTTTT.

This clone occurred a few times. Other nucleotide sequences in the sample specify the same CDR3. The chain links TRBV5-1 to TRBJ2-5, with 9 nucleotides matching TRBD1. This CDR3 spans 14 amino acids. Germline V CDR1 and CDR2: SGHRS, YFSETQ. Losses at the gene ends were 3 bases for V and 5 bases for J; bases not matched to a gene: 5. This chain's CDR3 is CASSSGQGGETQYF. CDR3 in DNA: TGCGCCAGCAGCTCGGGACAGGGAGGGGAGACCCAGTACTTC. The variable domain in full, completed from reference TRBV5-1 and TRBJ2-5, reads KAGVTQTPRYLIKTRGQQVTLSCSPISGHRSVSWYQQTPGQGLQFLFEYFSETQRNKGNFPGRFSGRQFSNSRSEMNVSTLELGDSALYLCASSSGQGGETQYFGPGTRLLVL.

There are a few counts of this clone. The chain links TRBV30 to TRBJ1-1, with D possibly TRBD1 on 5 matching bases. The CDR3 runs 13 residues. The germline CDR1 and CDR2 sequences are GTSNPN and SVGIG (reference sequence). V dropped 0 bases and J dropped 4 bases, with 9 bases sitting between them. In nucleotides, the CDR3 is TGTGCCTGGAGTGTACCAGGGCGCACTGAAGCTTTCTTT. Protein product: CAWSVPGRTEAFF. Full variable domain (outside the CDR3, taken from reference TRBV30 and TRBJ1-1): SQTIHQWPATLVQPVGSPLSLECTVEGTSNPNLYWYRQAAGRGLQLLFYSVGIGQISSEVPQNLSASRPQDRQFILSSKKLLLSDSGFYLCAWSVPGRTEAFFGQGTRLTVV.

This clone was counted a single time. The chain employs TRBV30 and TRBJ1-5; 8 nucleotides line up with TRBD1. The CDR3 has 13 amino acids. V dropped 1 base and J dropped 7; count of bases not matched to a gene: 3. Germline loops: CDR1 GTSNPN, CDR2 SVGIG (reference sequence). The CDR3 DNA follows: TGTGCCTGGAGTGGGACAGGGATGCAGCCCCAGCATTTT. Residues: CAWSGTGMQPQHF. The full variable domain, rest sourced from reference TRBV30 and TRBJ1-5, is SQTIHQWPATLVQPVGSPLSLECTVEGTSNPNLYWYRQAAGRGLQLLFYSVGIGQISSEVPQNLSASRPQDRQFILSSKKLLLSDSGFYLCAWSGTGMQPQHFGDGTRLSIL.

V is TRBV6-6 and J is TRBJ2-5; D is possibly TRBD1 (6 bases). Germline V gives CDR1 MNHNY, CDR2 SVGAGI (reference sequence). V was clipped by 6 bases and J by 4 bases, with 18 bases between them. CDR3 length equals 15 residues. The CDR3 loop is CASSSGQPQTETQYF. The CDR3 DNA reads TGTGCCAGCAGCTCCGGACAGCCCCAGACAGAGACCCAGTACTTC.

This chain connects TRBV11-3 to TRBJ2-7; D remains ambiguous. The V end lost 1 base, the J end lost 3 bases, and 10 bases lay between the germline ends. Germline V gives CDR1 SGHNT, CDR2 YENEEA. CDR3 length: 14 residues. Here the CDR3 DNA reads TGTGCCAGCAGCTTAGCGGGTGGAGTCTACGAGCAGTACTTC. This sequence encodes CASSLAGGVYEQYF.

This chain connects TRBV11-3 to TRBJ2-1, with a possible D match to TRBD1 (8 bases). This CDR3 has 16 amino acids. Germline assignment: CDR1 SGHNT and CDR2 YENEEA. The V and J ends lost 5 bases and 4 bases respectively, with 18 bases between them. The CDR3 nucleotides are TGTGCCAGCAGCCCCCGGGGGGACAGGAGTTACAATGAGCAGTTCTTC. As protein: CASSPRGDRSYNEQFF. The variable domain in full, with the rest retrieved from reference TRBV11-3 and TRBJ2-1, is EAGVVQSPRYKIIEKKQPVAFWCNPISGHNTLYWYLQNLGQGPELLIRYENEEAVDDSQLPKDRFSAERLKGVDSTLKIQPAELGDSAVYLCASSPRGDRSYNEQFFGPGTRLTVL.

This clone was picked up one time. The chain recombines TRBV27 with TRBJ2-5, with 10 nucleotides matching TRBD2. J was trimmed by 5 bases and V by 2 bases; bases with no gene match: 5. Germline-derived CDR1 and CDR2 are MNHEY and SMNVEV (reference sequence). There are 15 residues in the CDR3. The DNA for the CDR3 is TGTGCCAGCAGTTTAGGGCTAGCGGGGGTGGAGACCCAGTACTTC. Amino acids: CASSLGLAGVETQYF.

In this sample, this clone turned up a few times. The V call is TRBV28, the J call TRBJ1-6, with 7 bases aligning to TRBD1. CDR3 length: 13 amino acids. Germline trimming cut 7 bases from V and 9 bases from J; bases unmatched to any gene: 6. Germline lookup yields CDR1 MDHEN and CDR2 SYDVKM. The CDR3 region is CASTPGGPSPLHF. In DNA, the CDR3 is TGTGCCAGCACCCCAGGGGGGCCTTCACCCCTCCACTTT.

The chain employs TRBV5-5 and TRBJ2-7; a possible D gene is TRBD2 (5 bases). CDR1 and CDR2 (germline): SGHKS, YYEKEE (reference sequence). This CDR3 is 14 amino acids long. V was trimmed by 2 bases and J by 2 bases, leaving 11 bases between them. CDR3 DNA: TGTGCCAGCAGCTTTCAGGAGGCGGCCTACGAGCAGTACTTC. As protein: CASSFQEAAYEQYF.

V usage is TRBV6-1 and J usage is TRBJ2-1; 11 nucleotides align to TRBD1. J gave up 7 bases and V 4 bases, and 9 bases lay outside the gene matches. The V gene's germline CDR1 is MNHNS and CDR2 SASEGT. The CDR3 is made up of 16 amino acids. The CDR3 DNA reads TGTGCCAGCAGTGCTCAAGGACAGGGGGCGTTTAATGAGCAGTTCTTC. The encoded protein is CASSAQGQGAFNEQFF.

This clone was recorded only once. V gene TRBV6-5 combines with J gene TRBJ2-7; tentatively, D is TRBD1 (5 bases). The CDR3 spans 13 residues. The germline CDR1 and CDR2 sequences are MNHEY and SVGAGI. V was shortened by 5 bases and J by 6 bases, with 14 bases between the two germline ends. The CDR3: CASSISRVAEQYF. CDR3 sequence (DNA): TGTGCCAGCAGTATATCCAGGGTAGCCGAGCAGTACTTC.

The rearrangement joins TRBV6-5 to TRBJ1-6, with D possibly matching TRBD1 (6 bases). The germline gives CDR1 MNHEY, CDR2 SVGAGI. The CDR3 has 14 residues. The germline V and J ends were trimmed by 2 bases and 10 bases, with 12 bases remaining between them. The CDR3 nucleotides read TGTGCCAGCAGTTACAAGGGGGAATCATCACCCCTCCACTTT. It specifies CASSYKGESSPLHF.

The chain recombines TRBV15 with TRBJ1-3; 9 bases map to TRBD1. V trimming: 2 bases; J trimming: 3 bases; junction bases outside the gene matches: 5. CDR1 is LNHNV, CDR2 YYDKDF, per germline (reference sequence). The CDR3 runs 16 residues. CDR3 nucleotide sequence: TGTGCCACCAGCAGAAGACAGGGGGGATATGGAAACACCATATATTTT. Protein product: CATSRRQGGYGNTIYF. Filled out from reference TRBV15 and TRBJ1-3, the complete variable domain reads DAMVIQNPRYQVTQFGKPVTLSCSQTLNHNVMYWYQQKSSQAPKLLFHYYDKDFNNEADTPDNFQSRRPNTSFCFLDIRSPGLGDTAMYLCATSRRQGGYGNTIYFGEGSWLTVV.

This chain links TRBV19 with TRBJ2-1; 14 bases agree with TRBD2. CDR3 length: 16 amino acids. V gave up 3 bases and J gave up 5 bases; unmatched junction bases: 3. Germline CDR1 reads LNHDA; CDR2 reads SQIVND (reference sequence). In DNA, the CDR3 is TGTGCCAGTAGTATCGGGACTAGCGGGAGCCACAATGAGCAGTTCTTC. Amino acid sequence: CASSIGTSGSHNEQFF.

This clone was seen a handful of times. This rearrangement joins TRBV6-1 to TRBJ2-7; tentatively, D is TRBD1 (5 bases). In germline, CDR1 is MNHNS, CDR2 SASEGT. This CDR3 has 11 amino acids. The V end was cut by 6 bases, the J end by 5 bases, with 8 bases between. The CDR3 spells CASSPRDEQYF. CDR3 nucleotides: TGTGCCAGCAGCCCCAGGGACGAGCAGTACTTC.

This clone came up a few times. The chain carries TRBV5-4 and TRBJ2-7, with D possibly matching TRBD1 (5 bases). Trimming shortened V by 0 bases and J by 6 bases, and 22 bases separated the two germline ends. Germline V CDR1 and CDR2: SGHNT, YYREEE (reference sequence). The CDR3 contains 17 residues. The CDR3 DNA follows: TGTGCCAGCAGCTTGGCCGGGTGGACGGCTAGGGGTTCCGAGCAGTACTTC. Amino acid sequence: CASSLAGWTARGSEQYF.

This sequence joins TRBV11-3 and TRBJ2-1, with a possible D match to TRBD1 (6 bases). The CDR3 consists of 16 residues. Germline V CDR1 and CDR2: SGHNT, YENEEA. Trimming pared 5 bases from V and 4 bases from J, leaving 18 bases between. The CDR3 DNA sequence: TGTGCCAGCAGCCCGCGCTTAGACAGGAGTTACAATGAGCAGTTCTTC. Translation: CASSPRLDRSYNEQFF.

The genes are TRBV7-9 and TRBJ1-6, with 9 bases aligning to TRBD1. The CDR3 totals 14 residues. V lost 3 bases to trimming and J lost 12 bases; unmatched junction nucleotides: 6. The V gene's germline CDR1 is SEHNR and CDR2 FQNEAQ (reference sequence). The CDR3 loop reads CASSFDRGDGPLHF. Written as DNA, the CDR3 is TGTGCCAGCAGCTTCGACAGGGGGGATGGACCCCTCCACTTT.

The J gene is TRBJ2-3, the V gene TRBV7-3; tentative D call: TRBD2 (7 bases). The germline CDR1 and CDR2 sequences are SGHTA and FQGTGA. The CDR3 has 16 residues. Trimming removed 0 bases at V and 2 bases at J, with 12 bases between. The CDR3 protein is CASSLTGGGNTDTQYF. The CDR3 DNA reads TGTGCCAGCAGCTTAACGGGCGGGGGCAACACAGATACGCAGTATTTT.

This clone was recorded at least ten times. The CDR3 here is CASSSPPQTEAFF. The CDR3 nucleotides are TGTGCCAGCAGTTCCCCCCCCCAGACTGAAGCTTTCTTT. The chain couples TRBV9 to TRBJ1-1; D unresolved. The V gene's germline CDR1 is SGDLS and CDR2 YYNGEE. The CDR3 runs 13 residues. The V end was cut by 5 bases, the J end by 5 bases, with 13 bases between.

CDR3 DNA: TGTGCCAGTAGTATATGGACAGGAAACTCCGGGACAGATACGCAGTATTTT. Translating gives CASSIWTGNSGTDTQYF. This rearrangement joins TRBV19 to TRBJ2-3; TRBD1 agrees at 7 bases. Per germline, CDR1 LNHDA and CDR2 SQIVND (reference sequence). The V and J ends lost 2 bases and 3 bases, in that order; junction bases with no gene match: 11. The CDR3 covers 17 residues.

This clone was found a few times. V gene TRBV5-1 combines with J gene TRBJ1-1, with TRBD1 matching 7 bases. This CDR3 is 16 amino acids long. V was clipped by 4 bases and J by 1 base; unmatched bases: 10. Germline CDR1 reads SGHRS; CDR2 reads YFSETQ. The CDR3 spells CASSPGQGGGNTEAFF. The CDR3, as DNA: TGCGCCAGCAGCCCGGGGCAGGGGGGAGGGAACACTGAAGCTTTCTTT.

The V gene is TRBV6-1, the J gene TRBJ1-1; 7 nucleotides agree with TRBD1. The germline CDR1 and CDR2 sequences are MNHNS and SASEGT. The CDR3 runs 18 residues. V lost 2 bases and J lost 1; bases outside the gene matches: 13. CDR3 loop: CASSELQQGIRRNTEAFF. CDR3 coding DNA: TGTGCCAGCAGTGAACTGCAACAGGGGATTAGAAGGAACACTGAAGCTTTCTTT.

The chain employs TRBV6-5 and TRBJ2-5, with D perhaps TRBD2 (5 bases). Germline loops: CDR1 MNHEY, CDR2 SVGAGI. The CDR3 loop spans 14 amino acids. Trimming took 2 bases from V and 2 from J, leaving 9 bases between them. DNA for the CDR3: TGTGCCAGCAGTTACACGTCGGGACAAGAGACCCAGTACTTC. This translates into CASSYTSGQETQYF.

The CDR3, as DNA: TGTGCCAGCAGCGGCTTTCGAGGAACGGGGGTAGAAAACATTCAGTACTTC. Protein sequence: CASSGFRGTGVENIQYF. The chain joins TRBV2 to TRBJ2-4; possible D gene TRBD2, 6 bases. The CDR3 extends over 17 amino acids. CDR1 SNHLY and CDR2 FYNNEI come from the germline V gene. V gave up 6 bases and J gave up 5 bases, with 23 bases separating them.

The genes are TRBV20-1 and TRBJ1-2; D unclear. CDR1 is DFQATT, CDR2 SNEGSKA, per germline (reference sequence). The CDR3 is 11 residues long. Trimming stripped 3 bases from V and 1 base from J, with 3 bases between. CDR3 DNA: TGCAGTGCTAGGAGTAACTATGGCTACACCTTC. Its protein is CSARSNYGYTF.

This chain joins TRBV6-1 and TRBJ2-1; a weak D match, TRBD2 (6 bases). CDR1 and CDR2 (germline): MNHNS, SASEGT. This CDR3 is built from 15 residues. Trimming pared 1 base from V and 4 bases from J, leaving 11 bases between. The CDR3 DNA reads TGTGCCAGCAGTGAAGTTAGCGGAACGTACAATGAGCAGTTCTTC. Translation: CASSEVSGTYNEQFF.

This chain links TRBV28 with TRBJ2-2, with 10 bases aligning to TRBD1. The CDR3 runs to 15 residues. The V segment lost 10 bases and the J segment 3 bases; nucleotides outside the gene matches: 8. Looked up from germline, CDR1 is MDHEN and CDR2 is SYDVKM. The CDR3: CATNDGTGDTGELFF. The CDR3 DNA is TGTGCCACCAATGACGGGACAGGGGACACCGGGGAGCTGTTTTTT. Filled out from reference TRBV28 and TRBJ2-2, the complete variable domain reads DVKVTQSSRYLVKRTGEKVFLECVQDMDHENMFWYRQDPGLGLRLIYFSYDVKMKEKGDIPEGYSVSREKKERFSLILESASTNQTSMYLCATNDGTGDTGELFFGEGSRLTVL.

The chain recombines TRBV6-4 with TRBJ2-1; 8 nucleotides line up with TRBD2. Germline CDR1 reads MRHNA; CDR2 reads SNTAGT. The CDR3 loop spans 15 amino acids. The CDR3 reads CAISDGTSGSNEQFF. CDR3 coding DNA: TGTGCTATCAGTGACGGGACCAGCGGGAGCAATGAGCAGTTCTTC.

The CDR3 DNA sequence: TGTGCCAGCAGCCCCGGGACTGAAATCTACGAGCAGTACTTC. Encoded protein: CASSPGTEIYEQYF. The chain has TRBV7-9 and TRBJ2-7; possible D gene TRBD2, 6 bases. Germline V gene data show CDR1 as SEHNR and CDR2 as FQNEAQ (reference sequence). The CDR3 runs 14 residues. V lost 5 bases, J lost 3 bases, and 14 bases lay in between.